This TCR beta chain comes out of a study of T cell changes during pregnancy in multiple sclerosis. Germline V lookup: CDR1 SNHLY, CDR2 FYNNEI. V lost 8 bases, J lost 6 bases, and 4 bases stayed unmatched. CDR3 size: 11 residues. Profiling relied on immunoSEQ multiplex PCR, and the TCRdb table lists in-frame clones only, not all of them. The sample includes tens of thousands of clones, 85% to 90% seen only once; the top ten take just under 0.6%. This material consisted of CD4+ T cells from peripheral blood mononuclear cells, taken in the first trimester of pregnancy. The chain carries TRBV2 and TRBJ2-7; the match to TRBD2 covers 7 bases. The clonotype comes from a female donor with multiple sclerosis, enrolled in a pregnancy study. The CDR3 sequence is CASHGLGEQYF. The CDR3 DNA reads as TGTGCCAGCCACGGACTAGGCGAGCAGTACTTC.